Listed here are 28 T cell receptor beta chains from one sample, sequenced in a study of T cells in narcolepsy (dated by TCRdb to the late 2010s). The library was generated by the immunoSEQ multiplex PCR assay. Imported from immuneACCESS, the table was reduced by TCRdb to in-frame sequences with V and J called. These copies leave out some clones; in studies compared against another copy, an unresolved V gene accounts for under half, and the cause of the remainder is not known. Present in this sample are 25,000 to 35,000 clones, approximately 89% of which were seen just once. The ten largest clonotypes hold 1.1% of the sample. Sequenced input: CD45RA- memory CD4+ T cells from PBMCs. The cell subset or site label of this sample denotes: memory T cells sorted ex vivo from peripheral blood. These receptors were obtained from a human donor with narcolepsy.

The rearrangement links TRBV6-1 to TRBJ2-7, with a tentative D call TRBD2 (6 bases). Deletions cut 2 bases from V and 5 bases from J, with 16 bases between. The CDR3 runs 15 residues. In germline, CDR1 is MNHNS, CDR2 SASEGT. The CDR3: CASSEILGGRHEQYV. The CDR3 DNA is TGTGCCAGCAGTGAAATCTTGGGAGGTAGGCACGAGCAGTACGTC.

This clone was seen once. This sequence joins TRBV27 and TRBJ2-3; 7 nucleotides line up with TRBD1. V shed 8 bases and J 4 bases; nucleotides not matched to a gene: 6. Germline V gene lookup returns CDR1 MNHEY and CDR2 SMNVEV (reference sequence). The CDR3 is 13 amino acids. CDR3 in amino acids: CASGHRGADTQYF. CDR3 in DNA: TGTGCCAGCGGACACAGGGGTGCAGATACGCAGTATTTT.

This clone was seen a single time. This chain connects TRBV10-3 to TRBJ1-1, with a tentative D call TRBD1 (5 bases). The CDR3 loop spans 12 amino acids. Trimming took 6 bases from V and 11 from J, leaving 16 bases between them. From germline, CDR1 is ENHRY and CDR2 SYGVKD. CDR3 nucleotide sequence: TGTGCCATCAGCCAGGGTTTTGAGGTGGCTTTCTTT. Translating gives CAISQGFEVAFF.

The gene calls are TRBV2 and TRBJ2-3; D may be TRBD1 (6 bases). The CDR3 covers 13 residues. CDR1 SNHLY and CDR2 FYNNEI come from the germline V gene. Trimming removed 4 bases at V and 6 bases at J, with 11 bases between. The CDR3 sequence is CASSVNRVDTQYF. The CDR3 region has the DNA TGTGCCAGCAGTGTGAACAGGGTGGATACGCAGTATTTT.

The CDR3 is CASSYSAGAGTGELFF. CDR3 DNA: TGTGCCAGCAGTTACTCCGCCGGGGCGGGCACCGGGGAGCTGTTTTTT. The chain uses TRBV6-5 and TRBJ2-2; D may correspond to TRBD1 or TRBD2 (5 bases each). Between the trimmed V and J ends, which lost 0 bases and 4 bases, there was a span of 12 bases. The length of the CDR3 is 16 residues. Germline CDR1 is MNHEY and CDR2 is SVGAGI.

Notes on this clone: Sequence at one end of the junction differs from germline and may be a read error. The chain links TRBV15 to TRBJ2-5; a weak D match, TRBD1 (5 bases). CDR3 size: 14 residues. Germline lookup yields CDR1 LNHNV and CDR2 YYDKDF (reference sequence). The CDR3, as DNA: TGTGCCACCAGCCGAGACAGATTGAAAGAGACCCAGTACTTC. This codes for CATSRDRLKETQYF.

V and J are TRBV11-2 and TRBJ2-5; the D gene could be TRBD1 or TRBD2 (5 bases each). The CDR3 loop spans 13 amino acids. Germline lookup yields CDR1 SGHAT and CDR2 FQNNGV. V lost 5 bases to trimming and J lost 7 bases, with 14 bases between them. CDR3 sequence reads: CASSLGTLGTQYF. The CDR3, as DNA: TGTGCCAGCAGCCTCGGGACCCTGGGGACCCAGTACTTC.

J is TRBJ1-1 and V is TRBV5-1; 7 positions match TRBD1. Germline loops: CDR1 SGHRS, CDR2 YFSETQ. Trimming at V came to 0 bases and at J to 1 base, leaving 0 bases not matched to a gene. The CDR3 is 14 amino acids. This CDR3 reads CASSLAGGNTEAFF. CDR3 coding DNA: TGCGCCAGCAGCTTGGCAGGGGGGAACACTGAAGCTTTCTTT. Supplemented by reference TRBV5-1 and TRBJ1-1, the full variable domain reads KAGVTQTPRYLIKTRGQQVTLSCSPISGHRSVSWYQQTPGQGLQFLFEYFSETQRNKGNFPGRFSGRQFSNSRSEMNVSTLELGDSALYLCASSLAGGNTEAFFGQGTRLTVV.

This sequence joins TRBV2 and TRBJ1-5; D is unresolved. Germline CDR1 SNHLY, CDR2 FYNNEI. V was cut by 4 bases and J by 4 bases, with 5 bases left in between. The CDR3 runs 12 residues. This chain's CDR3 is CASSVGNQPQHF. For the CDR3, the DNA is TGTGCCAGCAGTGTCGGGAATCAGCCCCAGCATTTT.

The chain combines TRBV19 with TRBJ2-6; TRBD1 or TRBD2 may be the D gene (8 bases each). V dropped 10 bases and J dropped 0 bases, with 22 bases sitting between them. The CDR3 covers 18 residues. CDR1 is LNHDA, CDR2 SQIVND, per germline (reference sequence). The CDR3 sequence is CATTGGDRLYSGANVLTF. In nucleotides, the CDR3 is TGTGCCACCACCGGGGGGGACAGGTTATACTCTGGGGCCAACGTCCTGACTTTC.

This clone was seen once. The V and J genes are TRBV18 and TRBJ2-5; unclear D gene. Germline V gene data show CDR1 as KGHSH and CDR2 as LQKENI. This CDR3 region has 11 residues. V lost 2 bases, J lost 5 bases, and 3 bases lay in between. The CDR3 loop is CASSPGETQYF. CDR3 coding DNA: TGTGCCAGCTCACCAGGGGAGACCCAGTACTTC.

V usage is TRBV28 and J usage is TRBJ1-1; weak D call: TRBD1 (5 bases). This CDR3 is built from 15 residues. In germline, CDR1 is MDHEN, CDR2 SYDVKM. Trimming removed 8 bases at V and 3 bases at J, with 19 bases between. The CDR3 loop is CASPPPGGRDTEAFF. Here the CDR3 DNA reads TGTGCCAGCCCTCCCCCGGGGGGGAGGGACACTGAAGCTTTCTTT.

The CDR3 nucleotides are TGCGCCAGCAGAGATAGCATGAACACTGAAGCTTTCTTT. The encoded protein is CASRDSMNTEAFF. The V gene is TRBV10-1, the J gene TRBJ1-1; unclear D gene. The germline V gene has CDR1 WNHNN and CDR2 SYGVQD (reference sequence). V was pared by 6 bases and J by 0 bases, with 8 bases between. The CDR3 is 13 residues long.

This clone was counted a few times. This CDR3 is also generated by other DNA sequences in the sample. V usage is TRBV5-4 and J usage is TRBJ2-1; 9 positions agree with TRBD2. Unmatched junction bases numbered 4, after V lost 2 bases and J lost 4 bases. Germline V gene data show CDR1 as SGHNT and CDR2 as YYREEE (reference sequence). The CDR3 runs to 15 residues. The DNA of the CDR3 is TGTGCCAGCAGCTTTAGCGGGGGAGCATACAATGAGCAGTTCTTC. Translated: CASSFSGGAYNEQFF. Based on the CDR3 plus reference TRBV5-4 and TRBJ2-1, the full variable domain is ETGVTQSPTHLIKTRGQQVTLRCSSQSGHNTVSWYQQALGQGPQFIFQYYREEENGRGNFPPRFSGLQFPNYSSELNVNALELDDSALYLCASSFSGGAYNEQFFGPGTRLTVL.

This clone was seen once. This chain joins TRBV9 and TRBJ2-3; 13 bases map to TRBD2. The CDR3 runs 18 residues. Germline CDR1 is SGDLS and CDR2 is YYNGEE. The V and J ends lost 0 bases and 8 bases, in that order; junction bases with no gene match: 12. CDR3 nucleotide sequence: TGTGCCAGCAGCGTAGCTCCGGGACTAGCGGGGCCCGAGGGTACGCAGTATTTT. Protein sequence: CASSVAPGLAGPEGTQYF.

The rearrangement joins TRBV11-2 to TRBJ2-7; D call uncertain. V dropped 1 base and J dropped 4 bases, with 11 bases sitting between them. The germline V gene has CDR1 SGHAT and CDR2 FQNNGV. CDR3 length: 14 amino acids. The CDR3 DNA follows: TGTGCCAGCAGCTTAGCTTGGGGAACTTACGAGCAGTACTTC. Protein product: CASSLAWGTYEQYF.

V and J are TRBV15 and TRBJ1-4; TRBD1 is a possible D gene (5 bases). V gave up 0 bases and J gave up 8 bases, with 16 bases separating them. CDR1 and CDR2 from the germline V gene are LNHNV and YYDKDF (reference sequence). The CDR3 has 16 amino acids. The DNA for the CDR3 is TGTGCCACCAGCAGAGATCAGCGAAGGGGAGGGGAAAAACTGTTTTTT. This encodes CATSRDQRRGGEKLFF.

This chain links TRBV2 with TRBJ1-5; D gene uncertain. The CDR3 length is 14 residues. Germline lookup yields CDR1 SNHLY and CDR2 FYNNEI. V was shortened by 5 bases and J by 2 bases, with 10 bases between the two germline ends. The CDR3 DNA reads TGTGCCAGCAGTCATTACGGGGGCAATCAGCCCCAGCATTTT. Protein product: CASSHYGGNQPQHF.

The chain has TRBV2 and TRBJ2-7, with 8 bases matching TRBD1. Germline V gene lookup returns CDR1 SNHLY and CDR2 FYNNEI. The CDR3 contains 18 residues. Losses at the gene ends were 6 bases for V and 1 base for J; bases not matched to a gene: 17. The CDR3 DNA reads as TGTGCCAGCAGCCGCGGACAGGGCGTGCCGAGTAGGTCCTACGAGCAGTACTTC. Its translation is CASSRGQGVPSRSYEQYF. The complete variable domain, with remaining parts taken from reference TRBV2 and TRBJ2-7, reads EPEVTQTPSHQVTQMGQEVILRCVPISNHLYFYWYRQILGQKVEFLVSFYNNEISEKSEIFDDQFSVERPDGSNFTLKIRSTKLEDSAMYFCASSRGQGVPSRSYEQYFGPGTRLTVT.

The table lists this clone with a few counts. The V call is TRBV28, the J call TRBJ1-2; 7 bases line up with TRBD1. The length of the CDR3 is 15 residues. Germline V CDR1 and CDR2: MDHEN, SYDVKM. The J segment lost 0 bases and the V segment lost 6 bases, leaving 7 bases of the junction unmatched. The CDR3 is CASSLSTGANYGYTF. CDR3 nucleotides: TGTGCCAGCAGCCTTTCCACAGGGGCTAACTATGGCTACACCTTC.

The chain carries TRBV10-2 and TRBJ1-3, with D maybe TRBD1 (6 bases). CDR3 length: 15 residues. Germline V gene lookup returns CDR1 WSHSY and CDR2 SAAADI. V was cut by 6 bases and J by 2 bases, with 14 bases left in between. CDR3 region: CASRDVNRAGNTIYF. The CDR3, as DNA: TGCGCCAGCAGAGACGTTAACAGGGCTGGAAACACCATATATTTT.

A single count supports this clone. The chain carries TRBV18 and TRBJ2-7; D perhaps matches TRBD1 (5 bases). V was pared by 3 bases and J by 2 bases, with 14 bases between. Germline loops: CDR1 KGHSH, CDR2 LQKENI. The CDR3 has 15 amino acids. The CDR3 is CASSPMTATTYEQYF. The CDR3 DNA is TGTGCCAGCTCACCTATGACAGCCACGACCTACGAGCAGTACTTC.

This chain links TRBV5-4 with TRBJ1-2; D call uncertain. The CDR3 totals 14 residues. V lost 1 base and J 4 bases, leaving 11 bases between the germline ends. Looked up from germline, CDR1 is SGHNT and CDR2 is YYREEE (reference sequence). This CDR3 reads CASSLNSKPYGYTF. CDR3 nucleotides: TGTGCCAGCAGCTTGAACTCAAAACCCTATGGCTACACCTTC.

This clone turned up a few times. The J gene is TRBJ2-1, the V gene TRBV5-1; TRBD2 matches at 16 bases. CDR3 length: 16 residues. Per the germline V gene, CDR1 is SGHRS and CDR2 is YFSETQ. V shed 3 bases and J 7 bases; nucleotides not matched to a gene: 4. CDR3 region: CASSSGTSGGENEQFF. The DNA for the CDR3 is TGCGCCAGCAGCTCCGGGACTAGCGGGGGGGAAAATGAGCAGTTCTTC. Filled out from reference TRBV5-1 and TRBJ2-1, the complete variable domain reads KAGVTQTPRYLIKTRGQQVTLSCSPISGHRSVSWYQQTPGQGLQFLFEYFSETQRNKGNFPGRFSGRQFSNSRSEMNVSTLELGDSALYLCASSSGTSGGENEQFFGPGTRLTVL.

The chain has TRBV10-2 and TRBJ2-3; 9 bases fit TRBD2. This CDR3 has 15 amino acids. CDR1 and CDR2 (germline): WSHSY, SAAADI. V was clipped by 6 bases and J by 0 bases; unmatched bases: 4. The CDR3 is CASRPGLASTDTQYF. CDR3 sequence (DNA): TGCGCCAGCAGGCCCGGACTAGCGAGCACAGATACGCAGTATTTT.

This clone has a single count. J is TRBJ1-2 and V is TRBV29-1; 8 positions agree with TRBD1. J lost 4 bases, V lost 3 bases, and 7 bases had no gene match. The V gene's germline CDR1 is SQVTM and CDR2 ANQGSEA. The CDR3 totals 14 residues. The CDR3 bases are TGCAGCGTTGAGACAGGGGATGCGAGCTATGGCTACACCTTC. Protein: CSVETGDASYGYTF.

This chain links TRBV27 with TRBJ2-7; 9 nucleotides line up with TRBD1. The CDR3 loop spans 14 amino acids. V lost 3 bases to trimming and J lost 6 bases; unmatched junction nucleotides: 6. Germline CDR1 and CDR2: MNHEY and SMNVEV (reference sequence). The CDR3 is CASSFMDRGSEQYF. CDR3 sequence (DNA): TGTGCCAGCAGTTTTATGGACAGGGGTAGCGAGCAGTACTTC.

This clone was recorded only once. The genes are TRBV11-3 and TRBJ1-6, with D possibly matching TRBD1 (5 bases). Germline V CDR1 and CDR2: SGHNT, YENEEA. Trimming cost V 3 bases and J 8 bases, with 14 bases left between them. The CDR3 sequence is 15 residues long. The CDR3: CASSFSRTLHSPLHF. CDR3 DNA: TGTGCCAGCAGCTTTAGTCGGACACTCCATTCACCCCTCCACTTT. Complete variable domain (other parts from reference TRBV11-3 and TRBJ1-6): EAGVVQSPRYKIIEKKQPVAFWCNPISGHNTLYWYLQNLGQGPELLIRYENEEAVDDSQLPKDRFSAERLKGVDSTLKIQPAELGDSAVYLCASSFSRTLHSPLHFGNGTRLTVT.